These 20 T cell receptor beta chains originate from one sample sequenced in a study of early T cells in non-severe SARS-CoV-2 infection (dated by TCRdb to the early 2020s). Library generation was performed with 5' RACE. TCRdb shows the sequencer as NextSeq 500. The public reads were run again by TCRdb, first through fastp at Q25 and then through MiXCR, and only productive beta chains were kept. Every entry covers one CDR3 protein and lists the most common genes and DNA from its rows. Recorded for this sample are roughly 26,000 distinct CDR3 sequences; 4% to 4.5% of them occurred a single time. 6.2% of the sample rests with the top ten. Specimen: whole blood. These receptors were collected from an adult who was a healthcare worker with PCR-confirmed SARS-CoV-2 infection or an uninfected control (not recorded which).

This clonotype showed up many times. The chain's CDR3 is CASSDPLPYEQYF. The CDR3 coding sequence is TGTGCCAGCAGTGACCCTCTCCCCTACGAGCAGTACTTC. The chain joins TRBV6-2 or TRBV6-3 to TRBJ2-7, with D hard to call. Germline V lookup: CDR1 MNHEY, CDR2 SVGEGT. V dropped 5 bases and J dropped 2 bases, with 10 bases sitting between them. This CDR3 has 13 residues.

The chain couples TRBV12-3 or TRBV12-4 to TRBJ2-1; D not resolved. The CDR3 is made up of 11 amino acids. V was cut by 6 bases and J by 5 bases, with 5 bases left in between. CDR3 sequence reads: CASSFHNEQFF. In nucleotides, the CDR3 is TGTGCCAGCAGCTTTCACAATGAGCAGTTCTTC.

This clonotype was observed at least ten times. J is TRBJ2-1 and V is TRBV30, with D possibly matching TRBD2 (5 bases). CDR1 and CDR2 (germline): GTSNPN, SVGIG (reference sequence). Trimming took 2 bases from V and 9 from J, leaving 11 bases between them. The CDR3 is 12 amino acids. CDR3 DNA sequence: TGTGCCTGGAGTCCTACCGGAGGTGAGCAGTTCTTC. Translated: CAWSPTGGEQFF.

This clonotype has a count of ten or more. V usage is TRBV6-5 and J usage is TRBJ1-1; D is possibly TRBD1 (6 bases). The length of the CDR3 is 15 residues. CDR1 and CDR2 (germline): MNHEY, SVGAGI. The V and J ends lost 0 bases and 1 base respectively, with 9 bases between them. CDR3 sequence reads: CASSYSKGGNTEAFF. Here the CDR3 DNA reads TGTGCCAGCAGTTACTCGAAAGGGGGGAACACTGAAGCTTTCTTT.

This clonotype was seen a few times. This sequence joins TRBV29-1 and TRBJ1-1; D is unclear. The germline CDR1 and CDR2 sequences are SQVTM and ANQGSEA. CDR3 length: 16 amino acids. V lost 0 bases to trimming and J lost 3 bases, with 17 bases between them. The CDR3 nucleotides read TGCAGCGTTGAAGATCAGTGGGGAAGACGGGACACTGAAGCTTTCTTT. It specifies CSVEDQWGRRDTEAFF.

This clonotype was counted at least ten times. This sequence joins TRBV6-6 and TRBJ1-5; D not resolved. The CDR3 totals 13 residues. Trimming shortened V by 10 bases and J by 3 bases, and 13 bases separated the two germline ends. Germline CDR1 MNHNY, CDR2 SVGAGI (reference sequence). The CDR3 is CATQDRINQPQHF. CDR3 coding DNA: TGTGCCACCCAGGACCGAATCAATCAGCCCCAGCATTTT.

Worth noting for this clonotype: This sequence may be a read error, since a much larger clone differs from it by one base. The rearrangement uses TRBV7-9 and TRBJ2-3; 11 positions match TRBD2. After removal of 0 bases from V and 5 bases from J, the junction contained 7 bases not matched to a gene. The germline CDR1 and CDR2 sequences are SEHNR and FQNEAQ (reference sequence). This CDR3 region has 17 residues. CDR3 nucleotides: TGTGCCAGCAGCTTAGCGAGACTAGCGGGACGGCTAGATACGCAGTATTTT. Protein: CASSLARLAGRLDTQYF.

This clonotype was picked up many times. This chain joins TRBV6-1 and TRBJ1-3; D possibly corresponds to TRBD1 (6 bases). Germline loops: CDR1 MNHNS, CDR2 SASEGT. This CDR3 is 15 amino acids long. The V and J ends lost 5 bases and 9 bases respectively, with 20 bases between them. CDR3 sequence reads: CASSPVAGQTTTIYF. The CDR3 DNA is TGTGCCAGCAGTCCCGTTGCCGGACAGACCACCACCATATATTTT.

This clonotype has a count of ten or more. CDR3 amino acids: CASRRQLGYTF. CDR3 DNA: TGTGCCAGCCGGAGACAGCTTGGCTACACCTTC. J is TRBJ1-2 and V is TRBV12-3 or TRBV12-4, with D possibly being TRBD1 (5 bases). Trimming took 8 bases from V and 7 from J, leaving 11 bases between them. The length of the CDR3 is 11 residues.

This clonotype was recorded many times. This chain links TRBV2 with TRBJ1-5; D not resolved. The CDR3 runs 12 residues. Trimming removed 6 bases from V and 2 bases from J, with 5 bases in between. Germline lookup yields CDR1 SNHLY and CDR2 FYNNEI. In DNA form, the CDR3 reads TGTGCCAGCAGCGGGGGCAATCAGCCCCAGCATTTT. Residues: CASSGGNQPQHF.

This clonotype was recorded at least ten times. The CDR3 nucleotides read TGTGCCAGCAGTCAGAGAGACTATGGCTACACCTTC. Translating it yields CASSQRDYGYTF. The chain employs TRBV2 and TRBJ1-2, with no clear D. The CDR3 loop spans 12 amino acids. V was cut by 5 bases and J by 3 bases, with 7 bases left in between. CDR1 and CDR2 (germline): SNHLY, FYNNEI.

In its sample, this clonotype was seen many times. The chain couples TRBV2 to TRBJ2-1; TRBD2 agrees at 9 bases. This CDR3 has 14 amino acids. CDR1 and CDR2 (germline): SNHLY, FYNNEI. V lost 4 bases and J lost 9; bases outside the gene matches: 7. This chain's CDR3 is CASSGLAGLGEQFF. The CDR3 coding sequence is TGTGCCAGCAGTGGGCTAGCGGGACTCGGTGAGCAGTTCTTC.

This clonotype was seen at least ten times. The CDR3 sequence is CASSPGLTEAFF. The CDR3 DNA follows: TGTGCCAGCAGTCCGGGACTCACTGAAGCTTTCTTT. The chain is built from TRBV6-6 and TRBJ1-1; D may be TRBD1 (5 bases). Deletions cut 5 bases from V and 4 bases from J, with 8 bases between. CDR1 is MNHNY and CDR2 is SVGAGI in the germline V gene (reference sequence). The CDR3 sequence is 12 residues long.

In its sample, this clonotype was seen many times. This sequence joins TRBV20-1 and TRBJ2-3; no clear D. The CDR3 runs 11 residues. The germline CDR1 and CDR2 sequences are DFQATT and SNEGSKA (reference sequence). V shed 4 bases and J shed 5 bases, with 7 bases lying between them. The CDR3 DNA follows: TGCAGTGCTACTGTGGGAGATACGCAGTATTTT. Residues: CSATVGDTQYF.

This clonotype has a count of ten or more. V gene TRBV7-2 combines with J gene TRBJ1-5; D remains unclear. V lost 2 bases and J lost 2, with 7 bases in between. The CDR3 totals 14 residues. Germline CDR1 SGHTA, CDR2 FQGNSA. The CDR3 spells CASSLFTGNQPQHF. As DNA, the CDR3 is TGTGCCAGCAGCTTATTTACTGGCAATCAGCCCCAGCATTTT.

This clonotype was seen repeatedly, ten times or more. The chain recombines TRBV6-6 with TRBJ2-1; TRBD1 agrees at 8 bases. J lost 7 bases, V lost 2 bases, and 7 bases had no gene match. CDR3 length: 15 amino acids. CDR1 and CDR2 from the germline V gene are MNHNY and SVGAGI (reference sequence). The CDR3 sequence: CASSYRQGAWNEQFF. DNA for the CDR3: TGTGCCAGCAGTTACCGGCAGGGGGCATGGAATGAGCAGTTCTTC.

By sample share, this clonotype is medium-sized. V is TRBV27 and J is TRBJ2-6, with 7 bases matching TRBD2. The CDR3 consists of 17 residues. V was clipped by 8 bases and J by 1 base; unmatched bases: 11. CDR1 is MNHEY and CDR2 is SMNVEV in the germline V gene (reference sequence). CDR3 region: CASAGDGKGSGANVLTF. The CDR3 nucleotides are TGTGCCAGCGCGGGGGACGGAAAAGGGTCTGGGGCCAACGTCCTGACTTTC. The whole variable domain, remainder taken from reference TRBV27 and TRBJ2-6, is EAQVTQNPRYLITVTGKKLTVTCSQNMNHEYMSWYRQDPGLGLRQIYYSMNVEVTDKGDVPEGYKVSRKEKRNFPLILESPSPNQTSLYFCASAGDGKGSGANVLTFGAGSRLTVL.

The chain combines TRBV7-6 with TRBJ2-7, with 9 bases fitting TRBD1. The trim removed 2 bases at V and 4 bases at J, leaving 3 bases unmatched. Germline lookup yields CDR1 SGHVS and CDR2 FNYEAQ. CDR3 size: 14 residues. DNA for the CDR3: TGTGCCAGCAGCTTATGGGACAGGGAATACGAGCAGTACTTC. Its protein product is CASSLWDREYEQYF.

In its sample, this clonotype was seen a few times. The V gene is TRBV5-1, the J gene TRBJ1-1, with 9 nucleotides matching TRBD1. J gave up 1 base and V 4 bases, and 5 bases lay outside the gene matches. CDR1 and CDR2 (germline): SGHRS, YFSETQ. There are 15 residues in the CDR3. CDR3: CASSTGQGRNTEAFF. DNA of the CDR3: TGCGCCAGCAGCACGGGACAGGGCAGGAACACTGAAGCTTTCTTT.

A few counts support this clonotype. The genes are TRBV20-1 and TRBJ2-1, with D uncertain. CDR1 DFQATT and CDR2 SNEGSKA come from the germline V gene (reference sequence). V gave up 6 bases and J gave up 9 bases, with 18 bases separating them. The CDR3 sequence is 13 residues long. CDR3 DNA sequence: TGCAGTGCCCTCGTTCGGGCCTTCGGTGAGCAGTTCTTC. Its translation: CSALVRAFGEQFF.